This is a list of T cell receptor beta chains from one sample in a study of T-cell reconstitution after alpha-beta-depleted transplantation in children. TCRdb reprocessed the PCR reads with MiXCR, giving one entry per CDR3 protein. The repertoire has 120,000 to 150,000 distinct CDR3 sequences, about 9% of them found once; the top ten carry around 18%. Sequencing was performed on PBMCs, mostly from graft donor cells, taken 180 days after TCRalphabeta/CD19-depleted stem cell transplant. The receptors here all came from a female patient between 2 and 10 years old who had a stem cell transplant for congenital amegakaryocytic thrombocytopenia, so the T cells may come from the graft donor. Each CDR3 is given with its conserved first and last residue. Fields, in order: V gene, D gene, J gene, clone size, CDR3 DNA, CDR3 protein. The D gene is left open where the match is weak. Where a row states a size, it is once, few, many or the class of an expanded clone; other rows omit it.

TRBV29-1,.,TRBJ1-2,many,TGCAGCGTCTGGGGGGCATATGGCTACACCTTC,CSVWGAYGYTF
TRBV6-1,.,TRBJ2-2,many,TGTGCCAGCAGTGCGGACGGATTGAACACCGGGGAGCTGTTTTTT,CASSADGLNTGELFF
TRBV7-6,.,TRBJ2-7,.,TGTGCCAGCAGCCGGGGACCGAACGAGGAGCAGTACTTC,CASSRGPNEEQYF
TRBV10-3,.,TRBJ2-7,many,TGTGCCATCAGAGGAACCGGGACATCCTCCTACGAGCAGTACTTC,CAIRGTGTSSYEQYF
TRBV7-2,TRBD1,TRBJ2-1,.,TGTGCCAGCAGCCATGACAGGGAAAGCTGGTATGAGCAGTTCTTC,CASSHDRESWYEQFF
TRBV11-2,.,TRBJ2-4,.,TGTGCCAGCACCTTAAGGGTCGGAGAAAACATTCAGTACTTC,CASTLRVGENIQYF
TRBV7-6,.,TRBJ2-1,few,TGTGCCAGCAGCTTAGTTACGGTGGCGACTGAGCAGTTCTTC,CASSLVTVATEQFF
TRBV6-4,.,TRBJ1-5,few,TGTGCCAGCAGTACGACACATAACAATCAGCCCCAGCATTTT,CASSTTHNNQPQHF
TRBV5-1,.,TRBJ1-1,many,TGCGCCAGCAGCCGTCAGGAGACTGACACTGAAGCTTTCTTT,CASSRQETDTEAFF
TRBV13,.,TRBJ1-1,many,TGTGCCAGCAGCTTAGGCCGCCTGGGGACTGAAGCTTTCTTT,CASSLGRLGTEAFF
TRBV9,TRBD2,TRBJ2-4,many,TGTGCCAGCAGCGCGTTAGCGGGAGGGGTCAAAAACATTCAGTACTTC,CASSALAGGVKNIQYF
TRBV20-1,TRBD2,TRBJ2-7,.,TGCAGTGCAAGATCTAGCGGACTGAACTACGAGCAGTACTTC,CSARSSGLNYEQYF
TRBV5-1,TRBD1,TRBJ2-5,.,TGCGCCAGCAGCCAGGGACAGTTGGCCTTAGAGACCCAGTACTTC,CASSQGQLALETQYF
TRBV6-5,.,TRBJ2-2,few,TGTGCCAGCAGTTGGGTCGACGCGAACACCGGGGAGCTGTTTTTT,CASSWVDANTGELFF
TRBV15,TRBD2,TRBJ2-3,many,TGTGCCACCAGCAGAGGGTCCGGACTAGAGAGGCATACGCAGTATTTT,CATSRGSGLERHTQYF
TRBV6-1,TRBD1,TRBJ1-4,many,TGTGCCAGCAGTAATCCGGTTGGACAGGGGCCAACTAATGAAAAACTGTTTTTT,CASSNPVGQGPTNEKLFF
TRBV20-1,.,TRBJ2-7,many,TGCAGTGCTAGAGCAATAGGGCCCACCTACGAGCAGTACTTC,CSARAIGPTYEQYF
TRBV4-1,.,TRBJ1-5,many,TGCGCCAGCAGCCAAGGGAGGTGGGACAAGCCCCAGCATTTT,CASSQGRWDKPQHF
TRBV12-3/TRBV12-4,TRBD1,TRBJ2-4,many,TGTGCCAGCAGCAACAGGGGATGGAACATTCAGTACTTC,CASSNRGWNIQYF
TRBV27,.,TRBJ2-2,many,TGTGCCAGCAAGGGGGATCATAAGAACACCGGGGAGCTGTTTTTT,CASKGDHKNTGELFF
TRBV28,.,TRBJ2-7,many,TGTGCCAGCAGTACCCCACAGAGGGCCCTTGACGAGCAGTACTTC,CASSTPQRALDEQYF
TRBV7-6,.,TRBJ1-6,many,TGTGCCAGCAGCTTAGGGGGTTCCGAGTCACCCCTCCACTTT,CASSLGGSESPLHF
TRBV30,.,TRBJ1-5,.,TGTGCCTGGAGAGGACACTTCGGCGGGCCCCAGCATTTT,CAWRGHFGGPQHF
TRBV18,TRBD2,TRBJ2-1,many,TGTGCCAGCTCACCTCCCGGAGTAGCGGGAGGGTTAAATGAGCAGTTCTTC,CASSPPGVAGGLNEQFF
TRBV27,.,TRBJ2-1,many,TGTGCCAGCAGTTTATCGGACTTTTTAGGCAATGAGCAGTTCTTC,CASSLSDFLGNEQFF
TRBV29-1,.,TRBJ2-7,.,TGCAGCGTTAGTACCACCTACGAGCAGTACTTC,CSVSTTYEQYF
TRBV29-1,.,TRBJ1-1,.,TGCAGCGTTGGTCGGCAGCCTTACACTGAAGCTTTCTTT,CSVGRQPYTEAFF
TRBV12-3/TRBV12-4,.,TRBJ2-7,few,TGTGCCAGCAGCAAGCCAAGTCTCTTTCAGTACTTC,CASSKPSLFQYF
TRBV9,TRBD1,TRBJ1-5,many,TGTGCCAGCAGCCTTCTGGCAGGGGGGCAGCCCCAGCATTTT,CASSLLAGGQPQHF
TRBV5-1,TRBD1,TRBJ2-5,many,TGCGCCAGCAGCACGCACCACAGGGGGACCCAAGAGACCCAGTACTTC,CASSTHHRGTQETQYF
TRBV5-1,TRBD2,TRBJ2-3,many,TGCGCCAGCAGCATGGGGACTAGCGGGGCTAGCACAGATACGCAGTATTTT,CASSMGTSGASTDTQYF